Shown below are 28 T cell receptor beta chains from a single sample sequenced in a study of blood T cell repertoires in COVID-19. Profiling relied on immunoSEQ multiplex PCR, and the TCRdb table lists in-frame clones only, not all of them. This table holds fewer than 80,000 clones, about 93% found once. The sequenced material came from peripheral blood. The receptors derive from a human donor in a cohort sampled during active COVID-19.

The CDR3 DNA follows: TGTGCCAGCAGCGTATCTAGCGGGGGAAACAATGAGCAGTTCTTC. Protein product: CASSVSSGGNNEQFF. This chain joins TRBV9 and TRBJ2-1, with TRBD2 identical over 10 bases. The trim removed 1 base at V and 5 bases at J, leaving 3 bases unmatched. CDR1 is SGDLS, CDR2 YYNGEE, per germline. The length of the CDR3 is 15 residues.

The chain uses TRBV7-8 and TRBJ1-1; D unresolved. The CDR3 length is 15 residues. From germline, CDR1 is SGHVS and CDR2 FQNEAQ. Deletions cut 2 bases from V and 0 bases from J, with 10 bases between. CDR3 sequence reads: CASSLMEVMNTEAFF. As DNA, the CDR3 is TGTGCCAGCAGCTTAATGGAGGTAATGAACACTGAAGCTTTCTTT.

J is TRBJ2-3 and V is TRBV3-1 (or the pseudogene TRBV3-2); no reliable D call. V lost 1 base to trimming and J lost 1 base, with 6 bases between them. The CDR3 is 14 residues long. Germline V gene sequence: CDR1 LGHDT, CDR2 YNNKEL (reference sequence). The CDR3 loop is CASSQGLGTDTQYF. CDR3 coding DNA: TGTGCCAGCAGCCAAGGACTGGGCACAGATACGCAGTATTTT.

This clone was observed a handful of times. The rearrangement joins TRBV30 to TRBJ1-5; 8 bases are a match to TRBD1. Germline trimming cut 6 bases from V and 2 bases from J; bases unmatched to any gene: 3. Germline V gene lookup returns CDR1 GTSNPN and CDR2 SVGIG (reference sequence). This CDR3 is built from 13 residues. CDR3 residues: CACTGQGNQPQHF. CDR3 bases: TGTGCCTGCACGGGACAGGGCAATCAGCCCCAGCATTTT.

This sequence joins TRBV6-2 or TRBV6-3 and TRBJ2-7; D gene uncertain. CDR1 MNHEY and CDR2 SVGEGT come from the germline V gene. Trimming left V 2 bases short and J 4 bases short, with 3 bases between. The CDR3 extends over 11 amino acids. DNA of the CDR3: TGTGCCAGCAGTTACCCGTACGAGCAGTACTTC. Translating it yields CASSYPYEQYF.

The chain links TRBV15 to TRBJ1-2; a possible D gene is TRBD1 (6 bases). The CDR3 has 15 amino acids. Trimming took off 0 bases at V and 8 bases at J, with 16 bases between the two ends. Germline loops: CDR1 LNHNV, CDR2 YYDKDF (reference sequence). The CDR3 is CATSREGGAVRGYTF. The CDR3 DNA reads TGTGCCACCAGCAGAGAGGGGGGGGCAGTAAGAGGCTACACCTTC.

The rearrangement uses TRBV19 and TRBJ1-2; D is ambiguous. This CDR3 is 16 amino acids long. Germline V gene sequence: CDR1 LNHDA, CDR2 SQIVND (reference sequence). With 4 bases removed from V and 2 bases from J, the gap between germline ends came to 17 bases. CDR3 sequence: CASSTPVPRKNYGYTF. The CDR3 bases are TGTGCCAGTAGTACCCCAGTTCCGCGGAAGAACTATGGCTACACCTTC.

The rearrangement links TRBV7-9 to TRBJ1-1; TRBD1 matches 7 bases. Germline V gene lookup returns CDR1 SEHNR and CDR2 FQNEAQ (reference sequence). This CDR3 is built from 14 residues. The J segment lost 4 bases and the V segment lost 7 bases, leaving 9 bases of the junction unmatched. The CDR3 coding sequence is TGTGCCAGCACCCTGACAGGGAGTGGCACTGAAGCTTTCTTT. Translated, it gives CASTLTGSGTEAFF.

The rearrangement joins TRBV5-8 to TRBJ2-5; TRBD1 matches at 9 bases. The J segment lost 2 bases and the V segment lost 5 bases, leaving 7 bases of the junction unmatched. There are 15 residues in the CDR3. CDR1 is SGHTS, CDR2 YDEGEE, per germline. The CDR3 DNA is TGTGCCAGCAGGGACCGGGACAGGGCTCAAGAGACCCAGTACTTC. It is translated as CASRDRDRAQETQYF. The whole variable domain, filled in from reference TRBV5-8 and TRBJ2-5, reads EAGVTQSPTHLIKTRGQQATLRCSPISGHTSVYWYQQALGLGLQFLLWYDEGEERNRGNFPPRFSGRQFPNYSSELNVNALELEDSALYLCASRDRDRAQETQYFGPGTRLLVL.

The chain carries TRBV2 and TRBJ2-3; 10 nucleotides match TRBD1. Germline lookup yields CDR1 SNHLY and CDR2 FYNNEI. The length of the CDR3 is 15 residues. The ends lost 6 bases at V and 1 base at J; junction bases unmatched: 4. CDR3 nucleotide sequence: TGTGCCAGCAGAGACAGGGGGCATGGCACAGATACGCAGTATTTT. Protein sequence: CASRDRGHGTDTQYF.

The rearrangement links TRBV28 to TRBJ1-1; the D gene is possibly TRBD1 (6 bases). Trimming left V 4 bases short and J 3 bases short, with 12 bases between. This CDR3 is 14 amino acids long. The germline V gene has CDR1 MDHEN and CDR2 SYDVKM. The CDR3 DNA is TGTGCCAGCAGTTGGGGACAACGCTACACTGAAGCTTTCTTT. It is translated as CASSWGQRYTEAFF.

This clone appeared a single time. This chain connects TRBV28 to TRBJ1-1; 9 nucleotides align to TRBD1. Germline CDR1 MDHEN, CDR2 SYDVKM. After removal of 3 bases from V and 2 bases from J, the junction contained 10 bases not matched to a gene. The CDR3 runs 17 residues. As DNA, the CDR3 is TGTGCCAGCAGTTTTTACTGGACAGGGGATGGAAACACTGAAGCTTTCTTT. As protein: CASSFYWTGDGNTEAFF.

The rearrangement links TRBV19 to TRBJ1-2, with D perhaps matching TRBD1 (6 bases). Trimming left V 5 bases short and J 2 bases short, with 15 bases between. The germline V gene encodes CDR1 LNHDA and CDR2 SQIVND (reference sequence). The CDR3 runs 15 residues. CDR3 DNA: TGTGCCAGTAGTCCCACAGGGACGAACAACTATGGCTACACCTTC. This translates into CASSPTGTNNYGYTF.

V is TRBV7-2 and J is TRBJ1-1; D is perhaps TRBD1 (6 bases). The germline V gene has CDR1 SGHTA and CDR2 FQGNSA. This CDR3 region has 19 residues. Trimming took off 2 bases at V and 1 base at J, with 23 bases between the two ends. The CDR3 here is CASSLIPRTAGLGNTEAFF. The CDR3 DNA reads TGTGCCAGCAGCTTAATCCCCCGGACAGCCGGTCTAGGGAACACTGAAGCTTTCTTT.

The chain is built from TRBV28 and TRBJ2-7; 7 positions match TRBD2. The V gene end was trimmed by 3 bases and the J gene end by 0 bases; junction bases not matched to a gene: 2. CDR1 is MDHEN and CDR2 is SYDVKM in the germline V gene. CDR3 size: 14 residues. The DNA for the CDR3 is TGTGCCAGCAGTTTGGCGGGGGACTCCTACGAGCAGTACTTC. Protein sequence: CASSLAGDSYEQYF.

V and J are TRBV6-5 and TRBJ1-5; no definite D call. CDR1 is MNHEY and CDR2 is SVGAGI in the germline V gene. This CDR3 is built from 15 residues. The ends were cut back, 10 bases at V and 0 bases at J, with 16 bases in the middle. The CDR3 here is CATRPGNPSNQPQHF. In nucleotides, the CDR3 is TGTGCCACCCGACCGGGAAATCCTAGCAATCAGCCCCAGCATTTT.

The CDR3: CASSLGGDYPYEQYF. DNA of the CDR3: TGCGCCAGCAGCTTAGGTGGCGACTACCCCTACGAGCAGTACTTC. The chain uses TRBV5-1 and TRBJ2-7; tentatively, D is TRBD2 (5 bases). This CDR3 is built from 15 residues. V lost 2 bases to trimming and J lost 2 bases, with 14 bases between them. CDR1 and CDR2 from the germline V gene are SGHRS and YFSETQ.

This clone has only one observation. The genes are TRBV19 and TRBJ1-1; 7 bases line up with TRBD1. Trimming cost V 7 bases and J 5 bases; bases outside gene matches: 7. This CDR3 is 13 amino acids long. Germline V lookup: CDR1 LNHDA, CDR2 SQIVND (reference sequence). CDR3 amino acids: CASKVPGQTEAFF. The CDR3 region has the DNA TGTGCCAGTAAAGTCCCGGGACAGACTGAAGCTTTCTTT.

This sequence joins TRBV4-2 and TRBJ2-2, with unresolved D. V was trimmed by 2 bases and J by 7 bases, leaving 8 bases between them. The germline CDR1 and CDR2 sequences are LGHNA and YNFKEQ. The CDR3 has 13 residues. The CDR3 here is CASSQPPSGELFF. The CDR3 nucleotides read TGTGCCAGCAGCCAACCGCCCAGCGGGGAGCTGTTTTTT.

The rearrangement uses TRBV21-1 and TRBJ2-1; no DNA check was done on the table's D call, TRBD2. TRBV21-1 is a documented pseudogene. CDR3 length equals 19 residues. The CDR3 loop reads CASSKKSGTSGEGPNEQFF. CDR3 nucleotides: TGTGCCAGCAGCAAGAAATCCGGGACTAGCGGGGAGGGACCCAATGAGCAGTTCTTC.

This sequence joins TRBV3-1 (or the pseudogene TRBV3-2) and TRBJ2-7, with 9 nucleotides matching TRBD1. V was clipped by 2 bases and J by 7 bases; unmatched bases: 3. This CDR3 is built from 13 residues. Germline V gives CDR1 LGHDT, CDR2 YNNKEL (reference sequence). CDR3 nucleotide sequence: TGTGCCAGCAGCCAATTCGACAGGGGGGAGCAGTACTTC. Translated, it gives CASSQFDRGEQYF.

V gene TRBV28 combines with J gene TRBJ2-1; TRBD2 might be the D (6 bases). This CDR3 comprises 13 residues. V was cut by 10 bases and J by 4 bases, with 14 bases left in between. The germline V gene has CDR1 MDHEN and CDR2 SYDVKM. The CDR3 nucleotides are TGTGCCACCAGCGGCGGGGAATACAATGAGCAGTTCTTC. Residues: CATSGGEYNEQFF.

The rearrangement joins TRBV14 to TRBJ1-1, with D perhaps matching TRBD1 (6 bases). V was cut by 5 bases and J by 3 bases, with 10 bases left in between. The germline gives CDR1 SGHDN, CDR2 FVKESK. The CDR3 covers 13 residues. The CDR3 loop is CASSSGTYTEAFF. The CDR3 DNA follows: TGTGCCAGCAGCTCTGGGACATACACTGAAGCTTTCTTT.

V and J are TRBV10-3 and TRBJ2-2, with 8 nucleotides matching TRBD2. This CDR3 has 15 residues. Trimming took 6 bases from V and 4 from J; bases not matched to a gene: 7. The V gene's germline CDR1 is ENHRY and CDR2 SYGVKD. CDR3: CAIRSSGEGTGELFF. The CDR3 coding sequence is TGTGCCATCAGGAGTAGCGGGGAAGGCACCGGGGAGCTGTTTTTT.

This rearrangement joins TRBV2 to TRBJ1-1; D might be TRBD1 (5 bases). The V and J ends lost 11 bases and 4 bases respectively, with 20 bases between them. Germline V CDR1 and CDR2: SNHLY, FYNNEI. This CDR3 comprises 14 residues. The CDR3 DNA sequence: TGTGCCGCCAAGGATATGGGGGGAGGCACTGAAGCTTTCTTT. It encodes CAAKDMGGGTEAFF.

This clone was recorded a few times. This chain uses TRBV6-5 with TRBJ1-5, with 7 bases matching TRBD1. The CDR3 is 15 amino acids. V shed 6 bases and J 0 bases; nucleotides not matched to a gene: 5. CDR1 MNHEY and CDR2 SVGAGI come from the germline V gene. In nucleotides, the CDR3 is TGTGCCAGCAGCCCGACAGGGAGTAGCAATCAGCCCCAGCATTTT. Its translation is CASSPTGSSNQPQHF.

The chain carries TRBV4-2 and TRBJ1-2, with 10 bases lining up with TRBD1. V was pared by 4 bases and J by 4 bases, with 6 bases of the junction left unmatched. The germline V gene encodes CDR1 LGHNA and CDR2 YNFKEQ. The CDR3 contains 15 residues. CDR3 nucleotides: TGTGCCAGCAGCCCCCTGACAGGGGGCATCTATGGCTACACCTTC. Amino acid sequence: CASSPLTGGIYGYTF.

This clone came up once. The V gene is TRBV5-3, the J gene TRBJ2-1; 8 bases agree with TRBD1. TRBV5-3 qualifies as an ORF whose function is uncertain. This CDR3 spans 16 amino acids. V lost 2 bases to trimming and J lost 9 bases; unmatched junction nucleotides: 13. CDR3 nucleotide sequence: TGTGCCAGAAGCTTTCGGAGGGACAGGCCCCCAATTGAGCAGTTCTTC. Protein: CARSFRRDRPPIEQFF.